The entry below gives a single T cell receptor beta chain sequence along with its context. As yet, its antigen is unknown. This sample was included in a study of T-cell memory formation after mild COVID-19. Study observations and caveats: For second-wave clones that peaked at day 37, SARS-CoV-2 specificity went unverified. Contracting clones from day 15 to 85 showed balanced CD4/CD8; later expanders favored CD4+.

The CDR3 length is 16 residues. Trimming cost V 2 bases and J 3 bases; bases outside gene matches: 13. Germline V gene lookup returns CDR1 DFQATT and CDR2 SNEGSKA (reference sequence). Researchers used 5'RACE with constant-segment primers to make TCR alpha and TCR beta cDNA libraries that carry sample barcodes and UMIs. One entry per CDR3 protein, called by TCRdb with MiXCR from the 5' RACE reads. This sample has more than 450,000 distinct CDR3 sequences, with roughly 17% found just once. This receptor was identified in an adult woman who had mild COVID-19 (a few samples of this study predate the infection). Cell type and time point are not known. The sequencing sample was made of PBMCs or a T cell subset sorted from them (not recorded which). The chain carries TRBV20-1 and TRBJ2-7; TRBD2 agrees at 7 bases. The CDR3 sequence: CSARQASGGPNYEQYF. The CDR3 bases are TGCAGTGCTAGACAAGCTAGCGGAGGCCCAAACTACGAGCAGTACTTC.